This T cell receptor beta chain was profiled in a study of blood T cell repertoires in COVID-19. Study context: Collection of acute and convalescent COVID-19 samples took place in the United States, Italy and Spain. From T cells, B-cell-depleted T cells, or PBMCs came the material, which was cDNA or gDNA.

In the authors' workflow: Estimated nucleated cell counts came from reference gene primer amplification. Sequencing was performed with immunoSEQ multiplex PCR; in TCRdb, only in-frame clones are kept and a portion is missing. That table gives V, J and clone size, and the DNA gave D and trimming. The sample shows 80,000 to 100,000 clones, around 75% of them seen only once. The junction had 7 bases not matched to a gene; V was cut back by 0 bases and J by 3 bases. The CDR3 runs to 16 residues. The germline gives CDR1 LNHDA, CDR2 SQIVND (reference sequence). The specimen was peripheral blood. The rearrangement uses TRBV19 and TRBJ2-7, with TRBD2 matching 8 bases. The receptor was derived from a man between 65 and 85 years old with acute or convalescent COVID-19. Here the CDR3 DNA reads TGTGCCAGTAGTATAGATCACGGGAGGGCCATCTACGAGCAGTACTTC. This sequence encodes CASSIDHGRAIYEQYF.